This T cell receptor beta chain was identified in a study of post-analysis software for immune sequencing data (dated by TCRdb to between 2015 and 2016). Background for the entire study: Relapsing-remitting, secondary progressive and progressive-relapsing multiple sclerosis were recorded as disease courses, and subtype annotation was lacking for some patients. The patient repertoires were compared against around eleven previously published healthy control repertoires obtained from donors aged roughly 6 to 28 years. A subset of samples was prepared in parallel using single-end sample barcoding, then pooled and co-amplified after Illumina adapter ligation.

Study-level results and caveats: Patients showed significantly higher frequencies than controls for 4 or 5 TRBV segments, among them TRBV5-6, TRBV5-1 and TRBV20-1. The control group was slightly older than the multiple sclerosis patient group. Direct clustering with F measure revealed strong co-clustering of samples prepared in the same batch, which led to a batch-effect correction. Significantly lower normalized Chao1 diversity was found in multiple sclerosis patients than in controls, suggesting substantial peripheral T-cell clonal expansion.

To demonstrate the VDJtools post-analysis software, TCR beta repertoires were profiled from the peripheral blood of about a dozen young patients with multiple sclerosis. The patients with multiple sclerosis were children and adolescents between about 6 and 15 years of age. The library was generated by PCR. The sequencer was an Illumina HiSeq 2500. To reduce PCR and sequencing biases, unique molecular identifiers were built into the TCR beta cDNA libraries. Approximately 500,000 cDNA molecules were obtained per 1 to 10 million input T cells, so each molecule approximated one T cell. The patient libraries were prepared and sequenced with the same protocol used for the earlier healthy control dataset. Within a given batch, samples were prepared together, multiplexed and sequenced on the same HiSeq lane. The study's own analysis went as follows. MIGEC was used to process the raw barcoded reads, and molecular identifier groups with only a single read were discarded before consensus assembly and CDR3 extraction. Clonotype tables were post-analysed with VDJtools, normalizing diversity by down-sampling all datasets to the smallest sample size. To correct batch-related cross-sample contamination, repertoire overlap clustering matched CDR3 amino acid sequences but not nucleotide sequences. TCRdb applied fastp at Q25 and MiXCR to the public reads, then kept only in-frame beta chains. CDR3 protein duplicates are merged, each entry listing the most common genes and DNA. The V and J calls, along with clone size, are taken from TCRdb and not from the paper's own processing. In this sample the table shows 170,000 or so distinct CDR3 sequences, about 29% of which occur a single time. Together, the top ten hold approximately 1.6% of the sample.

In regard to this clonotype: There is no known antigen for this receptor. Given a far larger clone just one base away, this is likely a sequencing read error.

The junction shows trimming of 5 bases on V and 2 bases on J, plus 10 bases between the germline ends. The CDR3, from cysteine to phenylalanine, totals 14 residues. Just CDR3 DNA is preserved here, 42 bases in frame from base 1. CDR1 and CDR2 are read off the germline V gene as SGHTA and FQGTGA. The TCR originated in a girl aged 10 to 17 with multiple sclerosis. The chain is encoded by TRBV7-3 joined to TRBJ2-1; the D gene identity is not certain. The sequencing input was blood. The CDR3 sequence is CASSRGSPYNEQFF. The nucleotides read TGTGCCAGCAGCCGCGGAAGCCCCTACAATGAGCAGTTCTTC. Extended through the reference TRBV7-3 and TRBJ2-1 proteins, this CDR3 yields the full variable domain: GAGVSQTPSNKVTEKGKYVELRCDPISGHTALYWYRQSLGQGPEFLIYFQGTGAADDSGLPNDRFFAVRPEGSVSTLKIQRTERGDSAVYLCASSRGSPYNEQFFGPGTRLTVL.